The 18 T cell receptor beta chains presented below share a single source sample, sequenced in a study of blood T cell repertoires in COVID-19. Generated by immunoSEQ multiplex PCR, the TCRdb table keeps only in-frame clones and is missing some. The sample carries tens of thousands of clones, approximately 87% recorded once. The material sequenced was peripheral blood. The receptors derive from a human donor with active COVID-19. The donor label of this sample is uncertain.

J is TRBJ2-7 and V is TRBV7-4; D is unresolved. CDR3 length: 13 amino acids. CDR1 SGHVT and CDR2 SQSDAQ come from the germline V gene. The germline V and J ends were trimmed by 1 base and 3 bases, with 7 bases remaining between them. CDR3 sequence reads: CASSLDGRYEQYF. The CDR3, as DNA: TGTGCCAGCAGCTTAGACGGTCGCTACGAGCAGTACTTC. The full variable domain, with the rest looked up from reference TRBV7-4 and TRBJ2-7, is GAGVSQSPRYKVAKRGRDVALRCDSISGHVTLYWYRQTLGQGSEVLTYSQSDAQRDKSGRPSGRFSAERPERSVSTLKIQRTEQGDSAVYLCASSLDGRYEQYFGPGTRLTVT.

A single count supports this clone. This chain uses TRBV5-1 with TRBJ2-7, with D hard to call. Germline values: CDR1 SGHRS, CDR2 YFSETQ. The CDR3 sequence is 14 residues long. Trimming took 0 bases from V and 2 from J, leaving 9 bases between them. The CDR3 sequence: CASSLDPSTYEQYF. CDR3 nucleotide sequence: TGCGCCAGCAGCTTGGATCCGTCTACCTACGAGCAGTACTTC.

CDR3 in amino acids: CASSYGQGAHQPQHF. The CDR3 DNA reads TGTGCCAGCAGTTACGGACAGGGCGCCCATCAGCCCCAGCATTTT. This sequence joins TRBV6-6 and TRBJ1-5, with 8 bases identical to TRBD1. Germline V CDR1 and CDR2: MNHNY, SVGAGI (reference sequence). The CDR3 totals 15 residues. V shed 2 bases and J 5 bases; nucleotides not matched to a gene: 5.

The V and J genes are TRBV6-1 and TRBJ1-3, with D unclear. The CDR3 runs to 17 residues. V gave up 4 bases and J gave up 4 bases, with 20 bases separating them. Germline assignment: CDR1 MNHNS and CDR2 SASEGT. The CDR3 coding sequence is TGTGCCAGCAGTGCGAGGAGGCAACGGGCCTCCGGAAACACCATATATTTT. It yields the protein CASSARRQRASGNTIYF.

CDR3 DNA sequence: TGTGCCACTAAGCTCGCTAGCGGGCCTGTCGATGAGCAGTTCTTC. Encoded protein: CATKLASGPVDEQFF. The chain couples TRBV19 to TRBJ2-1; 8 bases fit TRBD2. The junction had 16 bases not matched to a gene; V was cut back by 10 bases and J by 8 bases. This CDR3 comprises 15 residues. CDR1 is LNHDA, CDR2 SQIVND, per germline (reference sequence).

The chain combines TRBV11-2 with TRBJ2-3; 13 bases are a match to TRBD2. The trim removed 0 bases at V and 5 bases at J, leaving 2 bases unmatched. This CDR3 spans 16 amino acids. CDR1 is SGHAT and CDR2 is FQNNGV in the germline V gene. The CDR3 protein is CASSLEGLAGIDTQYF. The CDR3 DNA follows: TGTGCCAGCAGCTTAGAGGGACTAGCGGGGATAGATACGCAGTATTTT.

The chain recombines TRBV11-2 with TRBJ2-7, with 7 bases aligning to TRBD1. The CDR3 is made up of 15 amino acids. The trim removed 1 base at V and 2 bases at J, leaving 5 bases unmatched. The germline gives CDR1 SGHAT, CDR2 FQNNGV. The CDR3 loop is CASSLGATGPYEQYF. CDR3 DNA sequence: TGTGCCAGCAGCTTAGGGGCGACAGGGCCCTACGAGCAGTACTTC.

The V gene is TRBV5-6, the J gene TRBJ2-2; D is perhaps TRBD1 (6 bases). This CDR3 spans 13 amino acids. V gave up 6 bases and J gave up 1 base, with 7 bases separating them. Germline V gives CDR1 SGHDT, CDR2 YYEEEE. In DNA form, the CDR3 reads TGTGCCAGCACGGGACAGAACACCGGGGAGCTGTTTTTT. Its translation: CASTGQNTGELFF.

The gene calls are TRBV18 and TRBJ2-7; D remains unclear. This CDR3 is 15 amino acids long. Deletions cut 1 base from V and 6 bases from J, with 16 bases between. Germline CDR1 and CDR2: KGHSH and LQKENI. CDR3 nucleotides: TGTGCCAGCTCACCACTTGATTATTCGCGTGGCGAGCAGTACTTC. This gives the protein CASSPLDYSRGEQYF. Using reference TRBV18 and TRBJ2-7 for the parts outside the CDR3, the full variable domain is NAGVMQNPRHLVRRRGQEARLRCSPMKGHSHVYWYRQLPEEGLKFMVYLQKENIIDESGMPKERFSAEFPKEGPSILRIQQVVRGDSAAYFCASSPLDYSRGEQYFGPGTRLTVT.

The chain has TRBV19 and TRBJ1-2, with TRBD1 identical over 11 bases. This CDR3 has 14 amino acids. Germline assignment: CDR1 LNHDA and CDR2 SQIVND (reference sequence). V trimming: 6 bases; J trimming: 4 bases; junction bases outside the gene matches: 4. The CDR3 reads CASRGQGEAYGYTF. Here the CDR3 DNA reads TGTGCCAGTAGGGGACAGGGGGAGGCCTATGGCTACACCTTC.

The chain is built from TRBV28 and TRBJ1-5; 7 bases map to TRBD1. The germline V gene encodes CDR1 MDHEN and CDR2 SYDVKM. The CDR3 runs 17 residues. The V gene end was trimmed by 6 bases and the J gene end by 2 bases; junction bases not matched to a gene: 13. In DNA form, the CDR3 reads TGTGCCAGCAGGCAGACAGGGATCCATTTAGGCAATCAGCCCCAGCATTTT. Its translation is CASRQTGIHLGNQPQHF.

The chain combines TRBV27 with TRBJ2-1; 8 positions match TRBD1. CDR1 is MNHEY, CDR2 SMNVEV, per germline (reference sequence). Trimming removed 6 bases from V and 0 bases from J; junction bases left unmatched: 4. The CDR3 totals 15 residues. The CDR3 region is CASRWTGPSYNEQFF. DNA of the CDR3: TGTGCCAGCAGATGGACAGGGCCCTCCTACAATGAGCAGTTCTTC.

The chain carries TRBV11-3 and TRBJ1-3; weak D call: TRBD1 (6 bases). The V gene lost 5 bases and the J gene lost 4 bases, with 9 bases spanning the gap. The CDR3 is made up of 13 amino acids. Looked up from germline, CDR1 is SGHNT and CDR2 is YENEEA. The CDR3 coding sequence is TGTGCCAGCAGCCACAGGGCAGGAAACACCATATATTTT. This gives the protein CASSHRAGNTIYF.

The gene calls are TRBV5-6 and TRBJ1-2, with 10 bases lining up with TRBD1. The CDR3 sequence is 13 residues long. J was trimmed by 6 bases and V by 4 bases; bases with no gene match: 3. Germline V lookup: CDR1 SGHDT, CDR2 YYEEEE. CDR3: CASSPGQGNGYTF. The CDR3 region has the DNA TGTGCCAGCAGCCCGGGACAGGGGAATGGCTACACCTTC.

This chain connects TRBV4-3 to TRBJ2-7; TRBD2 matches at 10 bases. CDR1 and CDR2 (germline): LGHNA, YSLEER. The junction had 13 bases not matched to a gene; V was cut back by 0 bases and J by 2 bases. There are 19 residues in the CDR3. CDR3 sequence reads: CASSQDPRSGGPFTYEQYF. CDR3 in DNA: TGCGCCAGCAGCCAAGACCCCCGTAGCGGGGGGCCTTTTACCTACGAGCAGTACTTC.

The chain is built from TRBV6-6 and TRBJ1-5, with D tentatively TRBD1 (5 bases). The CDR3 contains 15 residues. Trimming shortened V by 0 bases and J by 2 bases, and 8 bases separated the two germline ends. CDR1 and CDR2 (germline): MNHNY, SVGAGI (reference sequence). CDR3 residues: CASSYSGDGNQPQHF. CDR3 nucleotides: TGTGCCAGCAGTTACTCAGGGGATGGCAATCAGCCCCAGCATTTT.

This rearrangement joins TRBV7-9 to TRBJ1-1; 7 nucleotides agree with TRBD1. This CDR3 is built from 16 residues. Germline CDR1 reads SEHNR; CDR2 reads FQNEAQ (reference sequence). V lost 6 bases to trimming and J lost 0 bases; unmatched junction nucleotides: 10. CDR3 sequence reads: CASSLPGGGMNTEAFF. The CDR3 DNA reads as TGTGCCAGCAGTCTTCCAGGGGGAGGAATGAACACTGAAGCTTTCTTT. The full variable domain, in which reference TRBV7-9 and TRBJ1-1 provide the parts outside the CDR3, is DTGVSQNPRHKITKRGQNVTFRCDPISEHNRLYWYRQTLGQGPEFLTYFQNEAQLEKSRLLSDRFSAERPKGSFSTLEIQRTEQGDSAMYLCASSLPGGGMNTEAFFGQGTRLTVV.

With regard to this clone: A read error may produce the germline difference seen at one junction end. The chain uses TRBV7-7 and TRBJ1-6, with D possibly matching TRBD1 (5 bases). The length of the CDR3 is 16 residues. Germline V gene data show CDR1 as SSHAT and CDR2 as FNYEAQ (reference sequence). The CDR3 sequence is CASSLAGGLPRPPLHF. The CDR3 coding sequence is TGTGCTAGCAGCTTAGCGGGGGGACTCCCCAGGCCACCCCTCCACTTT.